The T cell receptor (beta chain) described here comes from a study of blood T cells in healthy people across ages. Next came a second PCR, run for about 6 to 11 cycles, which used a sample-barcoded 5' primer along with a J-beta primer mix. Any given sample supplied a minimum of 2.5 million CDR3-containing paired-end reads. A single record per CDR3 protein comes from TCRdb applying MiXCR to the 5' RACE reads. The sample holds 550,000 to 650,000 distinct CDR3 sequences, about 30% seen once. In its sample, this clonotype was seen many times. Trimming cost V 6 bases and J 2 bases; bases outside gene matches: 4. The CDR3 has 13 residues. Germline lookup yields CDR1 DFQATT and CDR2 SNEGSKA (reference sequence). For every donor, a draw yielded ten milliliters of peripheral blood.

Sequencing input: blood. This receptor was identified in a woman aged 80 or over in good health. The gene calls are TRBV20-1 and TRBJ2-7, with TRBD2 identical over 10 bases. The CDR3 protein is CSAQAGGTYEQYF. DNA of the CDR3: TGCAGTGCCCAAGCGGGGGGGACCTACGAGCAGTACTTC.